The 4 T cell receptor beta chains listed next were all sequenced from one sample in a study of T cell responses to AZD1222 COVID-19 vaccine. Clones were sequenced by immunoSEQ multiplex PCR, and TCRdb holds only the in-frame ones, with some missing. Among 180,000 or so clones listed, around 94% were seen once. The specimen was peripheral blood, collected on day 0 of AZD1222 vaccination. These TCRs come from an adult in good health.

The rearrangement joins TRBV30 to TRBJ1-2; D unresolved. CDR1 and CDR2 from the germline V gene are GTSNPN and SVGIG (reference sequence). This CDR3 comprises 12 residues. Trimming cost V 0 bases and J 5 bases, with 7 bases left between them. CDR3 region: CAWSVQSYGYTF. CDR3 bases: TGTGCCTGGAGTGTACAGTCTTATGGCTACACCTTC.

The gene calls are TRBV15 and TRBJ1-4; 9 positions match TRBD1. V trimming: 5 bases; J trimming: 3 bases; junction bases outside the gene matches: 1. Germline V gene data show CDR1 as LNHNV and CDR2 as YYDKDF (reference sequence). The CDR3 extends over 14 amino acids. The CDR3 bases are TGTGCCACCAGCTACAGGGGGCCTAATGAAAAACTGTTTTTT. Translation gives CATSYRGPNEKLFF.

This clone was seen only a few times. DNA for the CDR3: TGTGCCAGCAGCGTAGATCTGGGGGGGAGCTACGAGCAGTACTTC. This codes for CASSVDLGGSYEQYF. The chain joins TRBV9 to TRBJ2-7; 7 bases match TRBD2. Germline lookup yields CDR1 SGDLS and CDR2 YYNGEE. This CDR3 region has 15 residues. Trimming at V came to 0 bases and at J to 3 bases, leaving 6 bases not matched to a gene.

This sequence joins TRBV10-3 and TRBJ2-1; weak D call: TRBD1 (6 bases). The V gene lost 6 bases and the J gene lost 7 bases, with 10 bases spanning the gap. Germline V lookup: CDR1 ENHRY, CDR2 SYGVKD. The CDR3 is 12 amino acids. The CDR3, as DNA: TGTGCCATCAGCCCAGGGGAAAATGAGCAGTTCTTC. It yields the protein CAISPGENEQFF.